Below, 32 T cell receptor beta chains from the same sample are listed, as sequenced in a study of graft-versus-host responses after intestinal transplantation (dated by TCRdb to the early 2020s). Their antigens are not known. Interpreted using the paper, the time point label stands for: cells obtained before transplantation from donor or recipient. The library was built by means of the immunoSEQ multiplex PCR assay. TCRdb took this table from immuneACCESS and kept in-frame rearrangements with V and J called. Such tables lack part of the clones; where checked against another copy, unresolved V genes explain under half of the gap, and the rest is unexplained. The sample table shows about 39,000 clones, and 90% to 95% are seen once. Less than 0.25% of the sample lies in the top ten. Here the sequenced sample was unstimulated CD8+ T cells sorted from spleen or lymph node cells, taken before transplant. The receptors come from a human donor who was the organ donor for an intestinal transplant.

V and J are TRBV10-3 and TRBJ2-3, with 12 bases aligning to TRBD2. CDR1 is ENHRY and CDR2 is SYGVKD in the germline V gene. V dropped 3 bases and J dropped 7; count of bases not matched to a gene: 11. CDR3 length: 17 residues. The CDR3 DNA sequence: TGTGCCATCAGTGACCGACTAGCGGGGGACGGTGTGAATACGCAGTATTTT. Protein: CAISDRLAGDGVNTQYF.

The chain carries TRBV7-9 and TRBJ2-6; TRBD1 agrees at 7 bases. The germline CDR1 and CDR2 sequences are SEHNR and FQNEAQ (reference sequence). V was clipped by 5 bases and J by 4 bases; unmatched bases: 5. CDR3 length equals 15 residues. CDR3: CASSVQGFGANVLTF. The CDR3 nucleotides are TGTGCCAGCAGCGTACAGGGGTTCGGGGCCAACGTCCTGACTTTC.

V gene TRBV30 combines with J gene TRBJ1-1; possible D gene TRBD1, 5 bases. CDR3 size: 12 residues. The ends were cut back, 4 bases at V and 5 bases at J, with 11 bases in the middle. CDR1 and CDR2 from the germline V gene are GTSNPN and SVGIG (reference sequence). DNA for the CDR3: TGTGCCTGGATGCGGGGGGGGACTGAAGCTTTCTTT. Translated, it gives CAWMRGGTEAFF.

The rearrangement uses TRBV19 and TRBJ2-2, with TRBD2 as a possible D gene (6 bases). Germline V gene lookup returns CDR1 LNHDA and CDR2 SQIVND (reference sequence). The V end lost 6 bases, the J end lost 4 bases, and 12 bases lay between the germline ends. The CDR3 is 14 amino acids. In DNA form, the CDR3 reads TGTGCCAGTAGCGAAACCGGGGGCACCGGGGAGCTGTTTTTT. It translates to CASSETGGTGELFF.

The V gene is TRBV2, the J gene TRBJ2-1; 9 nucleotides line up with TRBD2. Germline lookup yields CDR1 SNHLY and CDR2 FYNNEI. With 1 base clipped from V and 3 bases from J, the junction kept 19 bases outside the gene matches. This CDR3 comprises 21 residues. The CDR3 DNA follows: TGTGCCAGCAGTGAAGAGGTCGGGGGCGGCCTAGCGGGGCCCGGCTACAATGAGCAGTTCTTC. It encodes CASSEEVGGGLAGPGYNEQFF.

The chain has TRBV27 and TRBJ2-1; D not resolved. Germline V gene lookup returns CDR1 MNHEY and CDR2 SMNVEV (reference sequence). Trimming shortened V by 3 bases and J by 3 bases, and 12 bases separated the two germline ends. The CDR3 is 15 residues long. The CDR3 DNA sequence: TGTGCCAGCAGTTTTGAGGTGGGTAGCTACAATGAGCAGTTCTTC. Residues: CASSFEVGSYNEQFF.

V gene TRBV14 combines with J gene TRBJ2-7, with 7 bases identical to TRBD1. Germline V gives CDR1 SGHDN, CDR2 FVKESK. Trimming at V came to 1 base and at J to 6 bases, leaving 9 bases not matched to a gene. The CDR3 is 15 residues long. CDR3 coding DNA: TGTGCCAGCAGCCAAGCGGGCAGGGGGTTAGGCGAGCAGTACTTC. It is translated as CASSQAGRGLGEQYF. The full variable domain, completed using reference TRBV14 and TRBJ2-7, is EAGVTQFPSHSVIEKGQTVTLRCDPISGHDNLYWYRRVMGKEIKFLLHFVKESKQDESGMPNNRFLAERTGGTYSTLKVQPAELEDSGVYFCASSQAGRGLGEQYFGPGTRLTVT.

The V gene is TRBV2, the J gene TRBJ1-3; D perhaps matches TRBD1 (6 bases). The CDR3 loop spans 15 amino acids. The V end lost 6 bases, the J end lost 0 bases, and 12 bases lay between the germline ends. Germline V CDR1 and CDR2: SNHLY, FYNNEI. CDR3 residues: CASRYRESSGNTIYF. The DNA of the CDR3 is TGTGCCAGCAGGTACAGGGAATCCTCTGGAAACACCATATATTTT.

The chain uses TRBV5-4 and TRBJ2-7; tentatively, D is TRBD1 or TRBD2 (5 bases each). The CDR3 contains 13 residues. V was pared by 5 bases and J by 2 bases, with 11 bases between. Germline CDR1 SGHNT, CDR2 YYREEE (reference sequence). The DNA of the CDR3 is TGTGCCAGCAGAGGGGACGGCGCCTACGAGCAGTACTTC. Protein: CASRGDGAYEQYF.

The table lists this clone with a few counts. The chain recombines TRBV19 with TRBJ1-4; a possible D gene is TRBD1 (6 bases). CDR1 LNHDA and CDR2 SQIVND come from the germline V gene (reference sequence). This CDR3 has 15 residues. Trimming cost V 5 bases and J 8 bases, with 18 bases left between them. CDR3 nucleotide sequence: TGTGCCAGTAGTTCCGATTCAGGGGAGGTGGAAAAACTGTTTTTT. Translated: CASSSDSGEVEKLFF. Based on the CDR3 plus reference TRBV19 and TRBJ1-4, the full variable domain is DGGITQSPKYLFRKEGQNVTLSCEQNLNHDAMYWYRQDPGQGLRLIYYSQIVNDFQKGDIAEGYSVSREKKESFPLTVTSAQKNPTAFYLCASSSDSGEVEKLFFGSGTQLSVL.

DNA for the CDR3: TGCGCCAGCAGCCCGGGGACTAGCGGGGGGGCCATATACGAGCAGTACTTC. Translated, it gives CASSPGTSGGAIYEQYF. V gene TRBV4-3 combines with J gene TRBJ2-7; 16 bases are shared with TRBD2. This CDR3 comprises 17 residues. In germline, CDR1 is LGHNA, CDR2 YSLEER. The V and J ends lost 4 bases and 4 bases, in that order; junction bases with no gene match: 7.

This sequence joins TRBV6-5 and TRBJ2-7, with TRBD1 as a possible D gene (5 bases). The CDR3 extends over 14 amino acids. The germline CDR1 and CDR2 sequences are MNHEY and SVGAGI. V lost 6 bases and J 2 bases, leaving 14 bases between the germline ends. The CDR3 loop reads CASSLRVRPYEQYF. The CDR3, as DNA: TGTGCCAGCAGCCTCAGGGTGCGCCCCTACGAGCAGTACTTC.

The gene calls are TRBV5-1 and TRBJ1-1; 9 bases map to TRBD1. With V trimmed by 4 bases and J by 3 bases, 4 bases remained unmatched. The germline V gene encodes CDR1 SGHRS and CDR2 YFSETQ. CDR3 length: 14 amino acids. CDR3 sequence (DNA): TGCGCCAGCAGCCCACAGGGGGCGCACACTGAAGCTTTCTTT. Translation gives CASSPQGAHTEAFF.

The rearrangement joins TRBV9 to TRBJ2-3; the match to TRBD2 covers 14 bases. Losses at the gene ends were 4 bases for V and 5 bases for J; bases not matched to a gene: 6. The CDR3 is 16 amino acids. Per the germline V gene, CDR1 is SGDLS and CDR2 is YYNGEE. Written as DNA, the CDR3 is TGTGCCAGCAGCAAGACTAGCGGGGGGGCTAGAGATACGCAGTATTTT. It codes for CASSKTSGGARDTQYF.

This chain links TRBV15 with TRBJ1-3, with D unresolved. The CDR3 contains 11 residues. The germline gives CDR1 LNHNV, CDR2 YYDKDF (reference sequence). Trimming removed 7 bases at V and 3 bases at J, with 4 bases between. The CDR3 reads CATIIGNTIYF. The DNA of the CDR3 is TGTGCCACCATTATTGGAAACACCATATATTTT.

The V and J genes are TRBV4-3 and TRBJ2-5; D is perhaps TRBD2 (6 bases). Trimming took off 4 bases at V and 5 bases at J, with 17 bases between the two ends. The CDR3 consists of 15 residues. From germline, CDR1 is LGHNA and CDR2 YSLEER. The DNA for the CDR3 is TGCGCCAGCAGCCCCAGCCGGGGGTTGGAGGAGACCCAGTACTTC. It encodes CASSPSRGLEETQYF.

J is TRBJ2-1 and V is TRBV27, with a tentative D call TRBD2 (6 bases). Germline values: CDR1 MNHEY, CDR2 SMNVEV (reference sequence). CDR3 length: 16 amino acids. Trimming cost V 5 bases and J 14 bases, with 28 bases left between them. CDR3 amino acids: CASSHLTTGTPNGEFF. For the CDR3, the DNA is TGTGCCAGCAGTCACTTAACGACCGGGACTCCCAATGGGGAGTTCTTC.

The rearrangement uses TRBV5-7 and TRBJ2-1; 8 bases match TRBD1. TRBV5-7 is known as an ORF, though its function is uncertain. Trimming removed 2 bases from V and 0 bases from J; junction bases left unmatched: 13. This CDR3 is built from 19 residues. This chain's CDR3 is CASSFRQGIRGLSYNEQFF. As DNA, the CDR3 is TGTGCCAGCAGCTTCCGACAGGGGATTCGGGGCCTCTCCTACAATGAGCAGTTCTTC.

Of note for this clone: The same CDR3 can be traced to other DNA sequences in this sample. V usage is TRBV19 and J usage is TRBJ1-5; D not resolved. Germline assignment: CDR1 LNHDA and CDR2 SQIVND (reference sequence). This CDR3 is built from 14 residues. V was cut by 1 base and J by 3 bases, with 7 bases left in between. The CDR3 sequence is CASSIGWLNQPQHF. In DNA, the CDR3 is TGTGCCAGTAGTATAGGCTGGCTCAATCAGCCCCAGCATTTT.

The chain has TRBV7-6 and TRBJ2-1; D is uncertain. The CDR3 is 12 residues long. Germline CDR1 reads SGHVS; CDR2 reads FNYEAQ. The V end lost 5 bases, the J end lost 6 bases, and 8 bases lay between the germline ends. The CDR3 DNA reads TGTGCCAGCAGCGCCCCCTCCAATGAGCAGTTCTTC. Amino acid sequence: CASSAPSNEQFF.

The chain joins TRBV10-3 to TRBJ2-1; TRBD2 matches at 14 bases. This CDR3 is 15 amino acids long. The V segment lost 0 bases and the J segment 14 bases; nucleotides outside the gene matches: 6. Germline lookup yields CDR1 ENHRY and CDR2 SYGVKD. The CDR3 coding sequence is TGTGCCATCAGTGAGTCTGGGGGACTAGCGGGGGTGGAGTTCTTC. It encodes CAISESGGLAGVEFF.

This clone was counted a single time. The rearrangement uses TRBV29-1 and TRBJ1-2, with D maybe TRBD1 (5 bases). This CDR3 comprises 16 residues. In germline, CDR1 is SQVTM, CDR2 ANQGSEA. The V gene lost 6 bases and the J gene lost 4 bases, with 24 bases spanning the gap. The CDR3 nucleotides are TGCAGCGTGGGGCCCCCGACAGCGCCAAACCTCTATGGCTACACCTTC. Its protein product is CSVGPPTAPNLYGYTF.

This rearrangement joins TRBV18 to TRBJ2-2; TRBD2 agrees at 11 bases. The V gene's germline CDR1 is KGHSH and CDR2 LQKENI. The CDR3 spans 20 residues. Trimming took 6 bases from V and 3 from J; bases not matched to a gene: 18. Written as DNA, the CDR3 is TGTGCCAGCTCCCTCATCACTAGCGGGGGCGACGAGCGGGACACCGGGGAGCTGTTTTTT. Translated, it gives CASSLITSGGDERDTGELFF.

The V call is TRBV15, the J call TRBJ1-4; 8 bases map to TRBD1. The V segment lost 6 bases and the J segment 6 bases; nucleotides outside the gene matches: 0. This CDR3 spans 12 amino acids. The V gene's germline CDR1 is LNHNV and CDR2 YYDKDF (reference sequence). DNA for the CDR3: TGTGCCACCAGGACAGGGGATGAAAAACTGTTTTTT. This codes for CATRTGDEKLFF.

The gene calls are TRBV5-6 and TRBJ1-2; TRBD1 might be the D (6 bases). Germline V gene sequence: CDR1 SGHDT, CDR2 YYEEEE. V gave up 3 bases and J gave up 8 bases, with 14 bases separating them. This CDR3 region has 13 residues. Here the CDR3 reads CASSSRFGGGYTF. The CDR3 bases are TGTGCCAGCAGCTCCCGGTTTGGGGGCGGCTACACCTTC.

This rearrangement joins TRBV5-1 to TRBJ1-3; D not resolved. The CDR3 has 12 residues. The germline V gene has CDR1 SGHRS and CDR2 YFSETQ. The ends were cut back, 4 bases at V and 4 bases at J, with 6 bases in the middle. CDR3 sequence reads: CASSLAGNTIYF. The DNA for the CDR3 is TGCGCCAGCAGCCTGGCCGGAAACACCATATATTTT.

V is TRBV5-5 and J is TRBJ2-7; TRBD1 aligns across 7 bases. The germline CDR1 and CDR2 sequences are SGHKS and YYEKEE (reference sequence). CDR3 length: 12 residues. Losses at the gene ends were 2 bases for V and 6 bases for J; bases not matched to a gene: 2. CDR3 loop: CASSLGGREQYF. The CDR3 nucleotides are TGTGCCAGCAGCTTAGGGGGCCGCGAGCAGTACTTC.

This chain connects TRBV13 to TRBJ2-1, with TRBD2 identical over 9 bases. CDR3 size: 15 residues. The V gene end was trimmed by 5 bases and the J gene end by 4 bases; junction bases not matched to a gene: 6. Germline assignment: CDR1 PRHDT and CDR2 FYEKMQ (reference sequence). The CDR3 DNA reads TGTGCCAGCAGCCAGACTAGCGGAAGATACAATGAGCAGTTCTTC. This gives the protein CASSQTSGRYNEQFF. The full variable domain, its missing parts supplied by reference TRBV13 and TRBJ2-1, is AAGVIQSPRHLIKEKRETATLKCYPIPRHDTVYWYQQGPGQDPQFLISFYEKMQSDKGSIPDRFSAQQFSDYHSELNMSSLELGDSALYFCASSQTSGRYNEQFFGPGTRLTVL.

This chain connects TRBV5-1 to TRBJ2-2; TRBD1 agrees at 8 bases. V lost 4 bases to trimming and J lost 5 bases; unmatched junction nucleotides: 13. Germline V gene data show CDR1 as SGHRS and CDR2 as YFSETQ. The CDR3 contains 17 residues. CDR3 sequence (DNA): TGCGCCAGCAGCACCCCTTTGACAGGGGAATGGACCGGGGAGCTGTTTTTT. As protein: CASSTPLTGEWTGELFF.

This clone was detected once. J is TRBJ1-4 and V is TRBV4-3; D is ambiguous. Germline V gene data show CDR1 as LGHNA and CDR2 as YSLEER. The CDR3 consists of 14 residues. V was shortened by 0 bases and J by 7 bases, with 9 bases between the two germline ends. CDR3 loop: CASSQEVWGEKLFF. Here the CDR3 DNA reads TGCGCCAGCAGCCAAGAGGTCTGGGGTGAAAAACTGTTTTTT.

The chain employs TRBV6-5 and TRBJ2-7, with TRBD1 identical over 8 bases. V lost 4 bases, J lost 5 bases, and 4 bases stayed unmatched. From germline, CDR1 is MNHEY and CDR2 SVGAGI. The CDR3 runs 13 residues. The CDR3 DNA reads TGTGCCAGCAGTTCGGACAGGGTCGACGAGCAGTACTTC. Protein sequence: CASSSDRVDEQYF.

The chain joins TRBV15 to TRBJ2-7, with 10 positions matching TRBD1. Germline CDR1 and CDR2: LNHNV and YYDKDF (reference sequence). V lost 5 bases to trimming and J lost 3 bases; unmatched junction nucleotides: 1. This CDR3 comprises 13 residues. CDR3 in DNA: TGTGCCACCAGCGGGGACAGGGGCTACGAGCAGTACTTC. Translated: CATSGDRGYEQYF.